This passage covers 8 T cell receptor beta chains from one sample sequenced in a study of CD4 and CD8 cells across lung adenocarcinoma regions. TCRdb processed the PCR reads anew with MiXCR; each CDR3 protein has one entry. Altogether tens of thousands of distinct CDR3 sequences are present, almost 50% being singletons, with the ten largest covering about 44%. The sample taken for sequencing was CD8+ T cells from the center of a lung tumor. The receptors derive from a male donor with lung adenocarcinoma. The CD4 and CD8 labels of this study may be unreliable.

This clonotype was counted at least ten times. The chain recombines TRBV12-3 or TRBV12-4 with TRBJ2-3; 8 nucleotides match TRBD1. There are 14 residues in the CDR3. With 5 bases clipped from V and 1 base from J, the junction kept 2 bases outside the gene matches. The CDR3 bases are TGTGCCAGCAGTAACAGGGGGGGCACAGATACGCAGTATTTT. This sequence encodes CASSNRGGTDTQYF.

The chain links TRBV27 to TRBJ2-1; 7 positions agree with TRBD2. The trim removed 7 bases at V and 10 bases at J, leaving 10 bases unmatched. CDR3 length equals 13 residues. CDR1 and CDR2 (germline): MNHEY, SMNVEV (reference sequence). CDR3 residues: CASTGDYPPEQFF. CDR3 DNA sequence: TGTGCCAGCACGGGGGACTATCCTCCCGAGCAGTTCTTC.

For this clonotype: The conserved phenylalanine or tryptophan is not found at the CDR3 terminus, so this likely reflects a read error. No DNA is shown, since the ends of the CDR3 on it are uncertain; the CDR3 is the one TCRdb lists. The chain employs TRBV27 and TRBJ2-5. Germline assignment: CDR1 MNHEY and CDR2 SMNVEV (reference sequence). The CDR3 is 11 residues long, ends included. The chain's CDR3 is CASSYQETQHP.

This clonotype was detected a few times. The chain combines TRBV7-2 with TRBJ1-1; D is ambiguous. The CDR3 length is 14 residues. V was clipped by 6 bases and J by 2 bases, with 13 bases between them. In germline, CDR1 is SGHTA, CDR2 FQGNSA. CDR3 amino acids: CASSPPVSNTEAFF. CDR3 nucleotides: TGTGCCAGCAGTCCCCCGGTCAGCAACACTGAAGCTTTCTTT.

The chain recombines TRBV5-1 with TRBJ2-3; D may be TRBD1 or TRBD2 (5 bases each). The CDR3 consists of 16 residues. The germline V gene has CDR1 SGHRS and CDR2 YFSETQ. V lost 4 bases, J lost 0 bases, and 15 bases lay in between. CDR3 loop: CASSIQGDGSTDTQYF. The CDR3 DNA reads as TGCGCCAGCAGCATCCAGGGAGACGGTAGCACAGATACGCAGTATTTT.

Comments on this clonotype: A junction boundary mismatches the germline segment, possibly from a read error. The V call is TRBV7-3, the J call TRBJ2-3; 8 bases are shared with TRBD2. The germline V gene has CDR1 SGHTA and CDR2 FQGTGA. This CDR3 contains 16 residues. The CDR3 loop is CASSSGGAGAKDTQYF. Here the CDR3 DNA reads TGTGCCAGCAGCTCCGGGGGGGCGGGAGCCAAAGACACGCAGTACTTT.

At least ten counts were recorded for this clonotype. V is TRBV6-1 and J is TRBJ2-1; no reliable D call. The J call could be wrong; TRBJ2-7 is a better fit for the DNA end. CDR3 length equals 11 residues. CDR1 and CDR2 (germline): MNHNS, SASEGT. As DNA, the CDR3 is TGTGCCAGCAGTGAATTCTGGGAGCAGTACTTC. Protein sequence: CASSEFWEQYF.

Here the CDR3 reads CASSAGQGRSSYEQYF. CDR3 bases: TGTGCCAGCAGTGCAGGACAAGGACGGAGCTCCTACGAGCAGTACTTC. The chain is built from TRBV6-1 and TRBJ2-5; tentatively, D is TRBD1 (5 bases). The end of the DNA fits TRBJ2-7 better, so the J call may be wrong. This CDR3 comprises 16 residues. In germline, CDR1 is MNHNS, CDR2 SASEGT.